The subject of this entry is one TCR beta chain. Germline V gene data show CDR1 as LGHNT and CDR2 as FRNRAP. This CDR3 is 16 amino acids long. Trimming removed 6 bases at V and 2 bases at J, with 20 bases between. This specimen belongs to a study of memory CD4+ T cells and cytomegalovirus serostatus. Profiled with immunoSEQ multiplex PCR; TCRdb holds only in-frame clones, not every one. The sample gives under 55,000 clones, about 86% of which show up once; less than 2.5% is in the top ten. Single viable CD3+CD4+CD8-CD45RO+ cells were sorted as the memory CD4+ T cells. CD4+ T cells were isolated by positive magnetic selection.

The gene calls are TRBV12-5 and TRBJ2-7; the D is unclear. The receptor's source is an adult in good health and CMV-seropositive. Sequencing was carried out using memory CD4+ T cells from blood. The chain's CDR3 is CASGSKAGPEAYEQYF. Written as DNA, the CDR3 is TGTGCTAGTGGGTCGAAGGCTGGTCCAGAGGCCTACGAGCAGTACTTC. Full variable domain (rest looked up from reference TRBV12-5 and TRBJ2-7): DARVTQTPRHKVTEMGQEVTMRCQPILGHNTVFWYRQTMMQGLELLAYFRNRAPLDDSGMPKDRFSAEMPDATLATLKIQPSEPRDSAVYFCASGSKAGPEAYEQYFGPGTRLTVT.